These 28 T cell receptor beta chains share one sample of origin, sequenced in a study of cytomegalovirus exposure and HLA in healthy donors. A multiplex PCR was run with 60 Vbeta primers and 13 Jbeta primers. TCRdb's copy holds only in-frame clones and misses some; the assay was immunoSEQ multiplex PCR. The repertoire consists of 85,000 to 120,000 clones, with around 78% occurring once and the leading ten covering 2.6%. Sequencing input: PBMCs. The receptors were gathered from a man in his forties in good health and CMV-seronegative.

This clone has a handful of counts. This rearrangement joins TRBV7-8 to TRBJ1-1; D is undetermined. Germline V lookup: CDR1 SGHVS, CDR2 FQNEAQ. V shed 5 bases and J shed 7 bases, with 17 bases lying between them. The CDR3 has 14 residues. In DNA, the CDR3 is TGTGCCAGCAGCCCCGTATCCTCCTACCGTGAAGCTTTCTTT. Translating gives CASSPVSSYREAFF.

This clone showed up just a few times. This sequence joins TRBV7-6 and TRBJ2-5, with 11 bases that match TRBD1. CDR1 is SGHVS, CDR2 FNYEAQ, per germline. V lost 3 bases to trimming and J lost 5 bases; unmatched junction nucleotides: 8. This CDR3 is built from 16 residues. As DNA, the CDR3 is TGTGCCAGCAGCTTGCCGGGACAGGGGGGTGAGGAGACCCAGTACTTC. Its protein is CASSLPGQGGEETQYF.

This chain links TRBV15 with TRBJ2-3; TRBD1 matches 12 bases. There are 16 residues in the CDR3. With 3 bases clipped from V and 6 bases from J, the junction kept 7 bases outside the gene matches. Germline V gene lookup returns CDR1 LNHNV and CDR2 YYDKDF (reference sequence). The CDR3 DNA follows: TGTGCCACCAGCAGTACCGGGACAGGGGGCATCGATACGCAGTATTTT. Translation gives CATSSTGTGGIDTQYF.

This clone has a single count. The rearrangement uses TRBV19 and TRBJ1-4, with 9 bases matching TRBD1. V shed 5 bases, J shed 7 bases, and the junction held 8 bases outside the gene matches. The CDR3 contains 15 residues. Germline CDR1 and CDR2: LNHDA and SQIVND (reference sequence). The CDR3 DNA is TGTGCCAGTAGTGCTACAGGGGGCGAAGGTGAAAAACTGTTTTTT. It encodes CASSATGGEGEKLFF.

The genes are TRBV10-3 and TRBJ1-1; D gene unclear. This CDR3 comprises 13 residues. Germline CDR1 ENHRY, CDR2 SYGVKD. V was trimmed by 0 bases and J by 7 bases, leaving 9 bases between them. CDR3 nucleotide sequence: TGTGCCATCAGTGAGTCATCTCCTAGTGAAGCTTTCTTT. Protein product: CAISESSPSEAFF.

The gene calls are TRBV5-4 and TRBJ2-1; possible D gene TRBD1, 6 bases. CDR3 size: 17 residues. The V end lost 4 bases, the J end lost 2 bases, and 19 bases lay between the germline ends. The germline V gene encodes CDR1 SGHNT and CDR2 YYREEE (reference sequence). CDR3 sequence: CASSPFQGTSTYNEQFF. Written as DNA, the CDR3 is TGTGCCAGCAGCCCCTTCCAGGGGACCTCGACCTACAATGAGCAGTTCTTC.

V usage is TRBV29-1 and J usage is TRBJ1-5; 9 bases are a match to TRBD1. With V trimmed by 6 bases and J by 6 bases, 6 bases remained unmatched. This CDR3 comprises 13 residues. Germline CDR1 and CDR2: SQVTM and ANQGSEA. In DNA form, the CDR3 reads TGCAGCGTCCCACAGGGGGCATGTCAGCCCCAGCATTTT. Translated, it gives CSVPQGACQPQHF.

The V gene is TRBV7-8, the J gene TRBJ2-7, with D perhaps matching TRBD2 (6 bases). Germline CDR1 reads SGHVS; CDR2 reads FQNEAQ. V dropped 2 bases and J dropped 2 bases, with 10 bases sitting between them. The CDR3 loop spans 14 amino acids. CDR3 sequence: CASSLLGTAYEQYF. Written as DNA, the CDR3 is TGTGCCAGCAGCTTACTAGGGACTGCCTACGAGCAGTACTTC.

The genes are TRBV5-6 and TRBJ1-4; D unclear. V was clipped by 4 bases and J by 13 bases, with 23 bases between them. Looked up from germline, CDR1 is SGHDT and CDR2 is YYEEEE. The CDR3 has 15 amino acids. CDR3 region: CASSSPLTLQNRLFF. CDR3 sequence (DNA): TGTGCCAGCAGCAGCCCCCTCACCTTGCAAAATAGACTGTTTTTT.

CDR3 coding DNA: TGTGCCAGTAGTTTATGGGCCATGAACTCTGGAAACACCATATATTTT. Its protein product is CASSLWAMNSGNTIYF. V gene TRBV19 combines with J gene TRBJ1-3, with D uncertain. V shed 5 bases and J shed 0 bases, with 14 bases lying between them. Germline CDR1 is LNHDA and CDR2 is SQIVND (reference sequence). CDR3 length: 16 residues.

This sequence joins TRBV9 and TRBJ2-3, with 9 nucleotides matching TRBD1. V dropped 2 bases and J dropped 7; count of bases not matched to a gene: 14. Germline CDR1 is SGDLS and CDR2 is YYNGEE. This CDR3 is built from 17 residues. The CDR3 nucleotides are TGTGCCAGCAGCGTCACCGGGACAGGGTCTCAGTGGCATACGCAGTATTTT. Translated: CASSVTGTGSQWHTQYF.

J is TRBJ2-3 and V is TRBV10-3, with D perhaps TRBD1 (5 bases). V was pared by 10 bases and J by 2 bases, with 25 bases between. This CDR3 is 17 amino acids long. CDR1 and CDR2 from the germline V gene are ENHRY and SYGVKD. CDR3 sequence (DNA): TGTGCCACTCGCCCCGTATATCTAGGGGTCCACACAGATACGCAGTATTTT. Amino acids: CATRPVYLGVHTDTQYF.

The chain has TRBV29-1 and TRBJ1-2; TRBD1 aligns across 9 bases. The J segment lost 3 bases and the V segment lost 3 bases, leaving 2 bases of the junction unmatched. Germline assignment: CDR1 SQVTM and CDR2 ANQGSEA. The CDR3 spans 13 residues. The CDR3 nucleotides are TGCAGCGTTGAGACAGGGGGGCACTATGGCTACACCTTC. Protein sequence: CSVETGGHYGYTF.

The genes are TRBV25-1 and TRBJ2-5; TRBD2 aligns across 7 bases. J lost 2 bases, V lost 4 bases, and 7 bases had no gene match. There are 15 residues in the CDR3. CDR1 MGHDK and CDR2 SYGVNS come from the germline V gene. The CDR3 spells CASSGGTGGQETQYF. CDR3 DNA: TGTGCCAGCAGTGGAGGGACGGGGGGACAAGAGACCCAGTACTTC.

This CDR3 reads CASSSPPGSGANVLTF. The CDR3 region has the DNA TGTGCCAGCAGCTCCCCTCCAGGCTCCGGGGCCAACGTCCTGACTTTC. This chain links TRBV7-3 with TRBJ2-6, with D hard to call. The CDR3 sequence is 16 residues long. The germline CDR1 and CDR2 sequences are SGHTA and FQGTGA. The V gene lost 4 bases and the J gene lost 4 bases, with 14 bases spanning the gap.

The rearrangement joins TRBV18 to TRBJ2-7; 7 bases agree with TRBD2. Germline CDR1 and CDR2: KGHSH and LQKENI. CDR3 length: 15 residues. Trimming at V came to 0 bases and at J to 0 bases, leaving 2 bases not matched to a gene. CDR3 in DNA: TGTGCCAGCTCACCACCCTCGGGGGGCTCCTACGAGCAGTACTTC. Translated: CASSPPSGGSYEQYF.

The chain combines TRBV5-8 with TRBJ2-5; 8 bases fit TRBD1. Gene TRBJ2-7 matches the end of the DNA better, so the J call may be wrong. The CDR3 covers 17 residues. Germline CDR1 is SGHTS and CDR2 is YDEGEE. Written as DNA, the CDR3 is TGTGCCAGCAGCTACCTCCCTCGGGGGACAGGACGCTACGAGCAGTACTTC. Protein sequence: CASSYLPRGTGRYEQYF.

The rearrangement joins TRBV5-4 to TRBJ2-1, with a weak D call TRBD2 (5 bases). Germline V gene data show CDR1 as SGHNT and CDR2 as YYREEE (reference sequence). V shed 2 bases and J shed 4 bases, with 13 bases lying between them. This CDR3 is 15 amino acids long. CDR3 in amino acids: CASSFRDRLYNEQFF. The DNA for the CDR3 is TGTGCCAGCAGCTTTAGGGATCGACTATACAATGAGCAGTTCTTC.

The chain carries TRBV6-5 and TRBJ1-4, with D perhaps TRBD1 (6 bases). Germline V gene sequence: CDR1 MNHEY, CDR2 SVGAGI. V lost 3 bases to trimming and J lost 4 bases, with 15 bases between them. CDR3 length: 16 amino acids. CDR3 loop: CASSYASGEINEKLFF. In nucleotides, the CDR3 is TGTGCCAGCAGTTATGCCTCAGGGGAAATTAATGAAAAACTGTTTTTT.

The chain joins TRBV19 to TRBJ2-1, with D possibly matching TRBD1 (5 bases). Trimming shortened V by 3 bases and J by 10 bases, and 19 bases separated the two germline ends. From germline, CDR1 is LNHDA and CDR2 SQIVND (reference sequence). The CDR3 covers 15 residues. The CDR3 region has the DNA TGTGCCAGTAGTATGGTAGTCCGGTCAGGGCGGGAGCAGTTCTTC. It translates to CASSMVVRSGREQFF.

The chain links TRBV11-2 to TRBJ1-6; maybe TRBD1 (5 bases). The CDR3 has 15 amino acids. CDR1 is SGHAT, CDR2 FQNNGV, per germline. Trimming stripped 3 bases from V and 5 bases from J, with 11 bases between. For the CDR3, the DNA is TGTGCCAGCAGCTTCTGGGGCGAGGATAATTCACCCCTCCACTTT. It translates to CASSFWGEDNSPLHF.

On this clone itself: One end of the junction is discordant with germline, which a read error may explain. The chain joins TRBV7-9 to TRBJ1-6; D may be TRBD1 (6 bases). The CDR3 extends over 15 amino acids. Germline V lookup: CDR1 SEHNR, CDR2 FQNEAQ (reference sequence). CDR3 residues: CSSSLRQQGGSPLHF. In DNA, the CDR3 is TGTTCCAGCAGCTTAAGACAACAGGGTGGTTCACCCCTCCACTTT.

This clone was found a few times. This chain links TRBV19 with TRBJ2-1; 11 bases agree with TRBD2. CDR1 is LNHDA, CDR2 SQIVND, per germline (reference sequence). This CDR3 has 16 amino acids. The J segment lost 3 bases and the V segment lost 5 bases, leaving 6 bases of the junction unmatched. The CDR3 here is CASSSRGLADYNEQFF. CDR3 in DNA: TGTGCCAGTAGTTCAAGGGGACTAGCGGACTACAATGAGCAGTTCTTC.

The chain employs TRBV7-9 and TRBJ2-5, with 9 positions matching TRBD1. The CDR3 length is 15 residues. In germline, CDR1 is SEHNR, CDR2 FQNEAQ (reference sequence). V dropped 4 bases and J dropped 5; count of bases not matched to a gene: 8. The chain's CDR3 is CASSSQQGARETQYF. CDR3 sequence (DNA): TGTGCCAGCAGCTCCCAACAGGGGGCGCGTGAGACCCAGTACTTC.

The chain links TRBV9 to TRBJ2-1; TRBD1 aligns across 7 bases. Trimming removed 3 bases from V and 3 bases from J; junction bases left unmatched: 6. There are 15 residues in the CDR3. The germline CDR1 and CDR2 sequences are SGDLS and YYNGEE. The CDR3 DNA is TGTGCCAGCAGCGCCAGACAGGGAATCTACAATGAGCAGTTCTTC. As protein: CASSARQGIYNEQFF.

The V call is TRBV6-6, the J call TRBJ1-4; possible D gene TRBD1, 5 bases. The V and J ends lost 4 bases and 4 bases respectively, with 13 bases between them. CDR3 length: 15 residues. Germline CDR1 MNHNY, CDR2 SVGAGI (reference sequence). In DNA form, the CDR3 reads TGTGCCAGCAGTTGGGGGGGGGACCTTAATGAAAAACTGTTTTTT. It encodes CASSWGGDLNEKLFF.

V usage is TRBV7-4 and J usage is TRBJ1-4, with 8 bases that match TRBD1. Germline CDR1 reads SGHVT; CDR2 reads SQSDAQ. The CDR3 is 16 amino acids. Losses at the gene ends were 5 bases for V and 5 bases for J; bases not matched to a gene: 10. CDR3 sequence reads: CASSIPWRDRNEKLFF. DNA for the CDR3: TGTGCCAGCAGCATTCCCTGGCGGGACAGGAATGAAAAACTGTTTTTT.

This clone has more than one count but fewer than ten. The chain has TRBV10-3 and TRBJ1-2; the match to TRBD1 covers 9 bases. Germline assignment: CDR1 ENHRY and CDR2 SYGVKD. The CDR3 extends over 13 amino acids. V gave up 6 bases and J gave up 8 bases; unmatched junction bases: 7. CDR3 sequence (DNA): TGTGCCATCAGACGGGACAGGGTAAACGGCTACACCTTC. Protein sequence: CAIRRDRVNGYTF.